These 30 T cell receptor beta chains were sequenced from one sample in a study of glioma-infiltrating T cells (dated by TCRdb to about 2016). Sequencing used an Illumina MiSeq. TCR alpha and beta CDR3 regions were amplified with the iRepertoire nested amplicon-rescue multiplex PCR (arm-PCR) platform from RNA. TCRdb reworked the public reads: Q25 trimming with fastp, MiXCR clone assembly, productive beta chains retained. Rows are combined by CDR3 protein, so each entry shows the most common genes and DNA. The sample profile shows about 200,000 distinct CDR3 sequences; around 30% of them were found once. The top ten clones comprise 20% of the sample. Material for sequencing was glioma tissue, nonneoplastic brain tissue, or PBMCs (not recorded which). The receptors were sampled from a human donor with low-grade glioma or glioblastoma, undergoing nonglioma brain surgery, or in good health (not recorded which).

The chain recombines TRBV6-6 with TRBJ1-2, with 8 bases aligning to TRBD1. The CDR3 runs to 13 residues. The V gene end was trimmed by 4 bases and the J gene end by 7 bases; junction bases not matched to a gene: 5. The germline V gene has CDR1 MNHNY and CDR2 SVGAGI (reference sequence). CDR3 coding DNA: TGTGCCAGCAGTTCAGGACAGGGCCTTGGCTACACCTTC. Protein: CASSSGQGLGYTF.

In its sample, this clonotype was seen a few times. This may arise from a read error, as a much more abundant clone is one base away. This chain joins TRBV7-2 and TRBJ2-5, with 7 bases matching TRBD1. Germline V gene sequence: CDR1 SGHTA, CDR2 FQGNSA. CDR3 length: 15 amino acids. CDR3 in DNA: TGTGCCAGCAGCTTAGACCGAGGGGGCATGGAGACCAAGTACTTC. It codes for CASSLDRGGMETKYF.

Points on this clonotype: One base away lies a much larger clone, so this may be a sequencing read error. V gene TRBV24-1 combines with J gene TRBJ2-3; D gene ambiguous. Germline-derived CDR1 and CDR2 are KGHDR and SFDVKD. The CDR3 runs 16 residues. V was cut by 0 bases and J by 2 bases, with 11 bases left in between. This CDR3 reads CATSDLPERYTDTQYF. CDR3 sequence (DNA): TGTGCCACCAGTGATTTGCCGGAACGGTACACAGATACGCAGTATTTT.

The chain links TRBV6-6 to TRBJ2-7; D gene uncertain. The CDR3 extends over 13 amino acids. Germline V CDR1 and CDR2: MNHNY, SVGAGI (reference sequence). The CDR3 region has the DNA TGTGGCGGCGGTTACTACCCCAGCTACGAGCAGTACTTC. It yields the protein CGGGYYPSYEQYF.

This clonotype was observed at least ten times. The chain employs TRBV27 and TRBJ2-1; 7 nucleotides align to TRBD1. The V gene's germline CDR1 is MNHEY and CDR2 SMNVEV (reference sequence). This CDR3 comprises 14 residues. The trim removed 5 bases at V and 11 bases at J, leaving 12 bases unmatched. The CDR3 coding sequence is TGTGCCAGCAGTAAATCATCGGGACAGTACCAGCAGTTCTTC. Translating gives CASSKSSGQYQQFF.

This clonotype is a singleton in its sample. The junction shows a germline mismatch at one end, possibly a read error. This chain joins TRBV6-1 and TRBJ2-5; D not certain. CDR1 is MNHNS, CDR2 SASEGT, per germline. There are 13 residues in the CDR3. The CDR3 region is CASRMGLQETQYF. In DNA, the CDR3 is TGTGCCAGCAGGATGGGCCTCCAAGAGACCCAATACTTC.

The chain links TRBV29-1 to TRBJ1-2, with D unresolved. Germline V gene sequence: CDR1 SQVTM, CDR2 ANQGSEA. The V end lost 5 bases, the J end lost 6 bases, and 10 bases lay between the germline ends. This CDR3 is 11 amino acids long. The CDR3 sequence is CSVTGFNGYTF. CDR3 DNA: TGCAGCGTTACGGGCTTCAATGGCTACACCTTC.

The J gene is TRBJ2-5, the V gene TRBV29-1, with 7 bases lining up with TRBD1. The germline gives CDR1 SQVTM, CDR2 ANQGSEA. The V and J ends lost 3 bases and 2 bases, in that order; junction bases with no gene match: 6. The CDR3 has 14 residues. Here the CDR3 DNA reads TGCAGCGTTGACTCTGCAGGGGGTCAAGAGACCCAGTACTTC. This encodes CSVDSAGGQETQYF.

In regard to this clonotype: This clone may be a read error of a much larger clone one base away. The genes are TRBV5-4 and TRBJ1-2; the D gene is possibly TRBD1 (5 bases). Trimming pared 2 bases from V and 3 bases from J, leaving 11 bases between. In germline, CDR1 is SGHNT, CDR2 YYREEE (reference sequence). The CDR3 is made up of 14 amino acids. CDR3 sequence (DNA): TGTGCCAGCAGCTTTGGGGGAAGTGACTATGGCTACACCTTC. This translates into CASSFGGSDYGYTF.

This clonotype was recorded at least ten times. The V gene is TRBV6-1, the J gene TRBJ1-5; D gene uncertain. There are 14 residues in the CDR3. The V end lost 4 bases, the J end lost 2 bases, and 9 bases lay between the germline ends. From germline, CDR1 is MNHNS and CDR2 SASEGT. CDR3 in amino acids: CASSATSGNQPQHF. DNA for the CDR3: TGTGCCAGCAGTGCTACAAGTGGCAATCAGCCCCAGCATTTT.

The chain has TRBV9 and TRBJ2-1; 7 bases align to TRBD2. The CDR3 extends over 14 amino acids. Germline loops: CDR1 SGDLS, CDR2 YYNGEE. Trimming at V came to 3 bases and at J to 7 bases, leaving 7 bases not matched to a gene. CDR3 bases: TGTGCCAGCAGCGGATTAGCGGGTTCTAATGAGCAGTTCTTC. Translation: CASSGLAGSNEQFF.

This clonotype was seen repeatedly, ten times or more. This chain connects TRBV2 to TRBJ2-1; tentative D call: TRBD1 (5 bases). Trimming took 7 bases from V and 6 from J, leaving 7 bases between them. The CDR3 is made up of 11 amino acids. Looked up from germline, CDR1 is SNHLY and CDR2 is FYNNEI. In DNA form, the CDR3 reads TGTGCCAGCATGGGGCTCAATGAGCAGTTCTTC. Protein: CASMGLNEQFF.

In this sample, this clonotype turned up a few times. This chain joins TRBV4-2 and TRBJ2-7; the D gene is possibly TRBD2 (5 bases). This CDR3 region has 14 residues. Per germline, CDR1 LGHNA and CDR2 YNFKEQ. V was trimmed by 1 base and J by 3 bases, leaving 10 bases between them. CDR3 sequence: CASSQVREVYEQYF. CDR3 DNA: TGTGCCAGCAGCCAAGTCCGGGAAGTCTACGAGCAGTACTTC.

The CDR3 spells CAGAGTAKNIQYF. As DNA, the CDR3 is TGTGCCGGAGCCGGGACAGCTAAAAACATTCAGTACTTC. The chain employs TRBV30 and TRBJ2-4, with 7 bases lining up with TRBD1. This CDR3 is built from 13 residues. The germline V gene encodes CDR1 GTSNPN and CDR2 SVGIG (reference sequence). Trimming cost V 8 bases and J 4 bases; bases outside gene matches: 8.

This clonotype was picked up a small number of times. The genes are TRBV5-1 and TRBJ2-6; D is uncertain. Trimming pared 2 bases from V and 1 base from J, leaving 10 bases between. The CDR3 loop spans 16 amino acids. CDR1 SGHRS and CDR2 YFSETQ come from the germline V gene. CDR3 nucleotide sequence: TGCGCCAGCAGCTTACCTCCTGGGTCTGGGGCCAACGTCCTGACTTTC. Residues: CASSLPPGSGANVLTF.

This clonotype showed up many times. As DNA, the CDR3 is TGCGCCAGCAGCCAACTAGCGAGGGATACGCAGTATTTT. It is translated as CASSQLARDTQYF. The chain has TRBV4-3 and TRBJ2-3; the D gene is possibly TRBD2 (6 bases). The germline V gene has CDR1 LGHNA and CDR2 YSLEER. Trimming stripped 2 bases from V and 6 bases from J, with 9 bases between. The CDR3 runs 13 residues.

Regarding this clonotype: A much larger clone lies a single base off, so this may be a read error. The V gene is TRBV4-3, the J gene TRBJ2-7; a weak D match, TRBD1 (5 bases). Germline values: CDR1 LGHNA, CDR2 YSLEER. The CDR3 contains 16 residues. The CDR3 DNA is TGCGCCAGCAGCCAACCCACCTCGGGCGGCGGACACGAGCAGTGCTTC. Encoded protein: CASSQPTSGGGHEQCF.

This clonotype appeared once. A much larger clonotype is one base distant, so this may be a read error. The rearrangement uses TRBV4-1 and TRBJ1-5; D is undetermined. Germline V CDR1 and CDR2: MGHRA, YSYEKL. CDR3 length: 16 amino acids. As DNA, the CDR3 is TGCGCCAGCAGTCCCACCCCCGACAATAGCAATCAGCCCAAGCATTTT. Protein product: CASSPTPDNSNQPKHF.

This clonotype showed up many times. The chain recombines TRBV27 with TRBJ2-2, with no clear D. Germline CDR1 and CDR2: MNHEY and SMNVEV (reference sequence). V lost 11 bases, J lost 1 base, and 11 bases lay in between. The length of the CDR3 is 13 residues. CDR3 bases: TGTGCCCCCCGGCTGGTGAACACCGGGGAGCTGTTTTTT. This codes for CAPRLVNTGELFF.

For this clonotype: As the CDR3 is not closed by the conserved phenylalanine or tryptophan, this likely results from a read error. The chain joins TRBV5-1 to TRBJ2-6, with D possibly matching TRBD2 (5 bases). The CDR3 is 17 amino acids. CDR1 is SGHRS, CDR2 YFSETQ, per germline. V lost 0 bases to trimming and J lost 0 bases, with 10 bases between them. CDR3 loop: CASSLVFGSSGANVLTL. CDR3 nucleotide sequence: TGCGCCAGCAGCTTGGTTTTTGGGAGCTCTGGGGCCAACGTCCTGACTTTA.

This clonotype came up many times. The V call is TRBV19, the J call TRBJ1-6; D is undetermined. The CDR3 is 15 residues long. Germline CDR1 reads LNHDA; CDR2 reads SQIVND (reference sequence). Trimming took 3 bases from V and 5 from J, leaving 11 bases between them. The CDR3 loop reads CASSIEVADNSPLHF. CDR3 bases: TGTGCCAGTAGTATCGAGGTAGCTGATAATTCACCCCTCCACTTT. Full variable domain (rest looked up from reference TRBV19 and TRBJ1-6): DGGITQSPKYLFRKEGQNVTLSCEQNLNHDAMYWYRQDPGQGLRLIYYSQIVNDFQKGDIAEGYSVSREKKESFPLTVTSAQKNPTAFYLCASSIEVADNSPLHFGNGTRLTVT.

This clonotype was seen ten or more times. This sequence joins TRBV6-2 or TRBV6-3 and TRBJ2-1, with 11 bases fitting TRBD2. CDR1 is MNHEY and CDR2 is SVGEGT in the germline V gene. The CDR3 runs to 16 residues. Trimming at V came to 5 bases and at J to 8 bases, leaving 11 bases not matched to a gene. CDR3 amino acids: CASSRIRLAGRDEQFF. CDR3 nucleotides: TGTGCCAGCAGTCGCATTAGACTAGCGGGACGGGATGAGCAGTTCTTC.

This clonotype was counted many times. The rearrangement uses TRBV3-1 and TRBJ1-2; 8 positions match TRBD1. This CDR3 spans 14 amino acids. Germline V gives CDR1 LGHDT, CDR2 YNNKEL (reference sequence). The V gene end was trimmed by 3 bases and the J gene end by 4 bases; junction bases not matched to a gene: 4. The CDR3 DNA is TGTGCCAGCAGCCAGACGGACAGGGCCTATGGCTACACCTTC. It encodes CASSQTDRAYGYTF.

Details on this clonotype: The junction departs from germline at one end; a sequencing error may be responsible. V and J are TRBV7-2 and TRBJ2-1, with TRBD2 identical over 8 bases. In germline, CDR1 is SGHTA, CDR2 FQGNSA. The CDR3 consists of 18 residues. CDR3 in amino acids: CASSRQPSGSGSYNEKFF. The DNA for the CDR3 is TGTGCCAGCAGCCGACAGCCCAGCGGGAGTGGATCCTACAATGAGAAGTTCTTC.

This clonotype has at least ten counts. The chain uses TRBV19 and TRBJ2-2; D possibly corresponds to TRBD1 (6 bases). Germline CDR1 reads LNHDA; CDR2 reads SQIVND (reference sequence). This CDR3 comprises 14 residues. Trimming pared 5 bases from V and 5 bases from J, leaving 12 bases between. CDR3 nucleotides: TGTGCCAGTAGTGTGACAGGTCGGACCGGGGAGCTGTTTTTT. Its protein is CASSVTGRTGELFF. Variable domain in full (rest from reference TRBV19 and TRBJ2-2): DGGITQSPKYLFRKEGQNVTLSCEQNLNHDAMYWYRQDPGQGLRLIYYSQIVNDFQKGDIAEGYSVSREKKESFPLTVTSAQKNPTAFYLCASSVTGRTGELFFGEGSRLTVL.

The chain couples TRBV10-3 to TRBJ2-7; 7 bases map to TRBD2. This CDR3 contains 13 residues. J gave up 6 bases and V 9 bases, and 11 bases lay outside the gene matches. Germline V gives CDR1 ENHRY, CDR2 SYGVKD. The CDR3 DNA is TGTGCCATTGGGAGGGAAGACTTGGGCGAGCAGTACTTC. Translating gives CAIGREDLGEQYF.

At least ten counts were recorded for this clonotype. CDR3 loop: CASSQDSERQETQYF. The DNA for the CDR3 is TGCGCCAGCAGCCAAGATTCGGAGCGGCAAGAGACCCAGTACTTC. The V and J genes are TRBV4-1 and TRBJ2-5, with a tentative D call TRBD2 (5 bases). This CDR3 contains 15 residues. The V gene lost 0 bases and the J gene lost 2 bases, with 10 bases spanning the gap. Germline V gene data show CDR1 as MGHRA and CDR2 as YSYEKL.

This clonotype was found many times. V usage is TRBV20-1 and J usage is TRBJ2-1; D is perhaps TRBD2 (5 bases). CDR1 is DFQATT, CDR2 SNEGSKA, per germline (reference sequence). V lost 2 bases, J lost 5 bases, and 10 bases lay in between. CDR3 length: 13 residues. CDR3 in amino acids: CSARRTFHNEQFF. The CDR3 nucleotides read TGCAGTGCTAGAAGGACTTTCCACAATGAGCAGTTCTTC.

The rearrangement links TRBV27 to TRBJ2-7; 9 nucleotides align to TRBD1. Germline loops: CDR1 MNHEY, CDR2 SMNVEV (reference sequence). V was pared by 4 bases and J by 7 bases, with 5 bases of the junction left unmatched. This CDR3 has 13 amino acids. In DNA form, the CDR3 reads TGTGCCAGCAGTTACTACAGGGGGCTTGAGCAGTACTTC. Amino acids: CASSYYRGLEQYF.

CDR3 nucleotides: TGTGCCAGCAGCTTGGGCAGCGGGGCCCAAGAGACCCAGTACTTC. Protein: CASSLGSGAQETQYF. This chain connects TRBV5-4 to TRBJ2-5, with TRBD2 identical over 7 bases. CDR1 and CDR2 from the germline V gene are SGHNT and YYREEE (reference sequence). V was clipped by 0 bases and J by 1 base; unmatched bases: 3. The CDR3 has 15 amino acids.